The 26 T cell receptor beta chains presented below share a single source sample, sequenced in a study of blood T cell repertoires in COVID-19. TCRdb's copy holds only in-frame clones and misses some; the assay was immunoSEQ multiplex PCR. The sample contains 85,000 to 120,000 clones, approximately 80% of which appear only once. Sequenced sample: peripheral blood. The receptors derive from an older woman with acute or convalescent COVID-19.

This clone was seen just once. The chain has TRBV12-2 and TRBJ1-1; no DNA check was done on the table's D call, TRBD1. TRBV12-2 is a pseudogene locus. The CDR3 has 16 residues. The CDR3 DNA sequence: TGTGCAAGTCGCTTAGATGGGGACAAGGGGAACACTGAAGCTTTCTTT. Translating it yields CASRLDGDKGNTEAFF.

This clone was seen a single time. The J gene is TRBJ1-2, the V gene TRBV18; 11 bases map to TRBD1. The germline V gene encodes CDR1 KGHSH and CDR2 LQKENI. This CDR3 is built from 17 residues. The junction had 16 bases not matched to a gene; V was cut back by 2 bases and J by 11 bases. CDR3 DNA: TGTGCCAGCTCACCAGACCTAACCGGGACAGGGGGATTAGGATACACCTTC. It yields the protein CASSPDLTGTGGLGYTF. Using reference TRBV18 and TRBJ1-2 for the parts outside the CDR3, the full variable domain is NAGVMQNPRHLVRRRGQEARLRCSPMKGHSHVYWYRQLPEEGLKFMVYLQKENIIDESGMPKERFSAEFPKEGPSILRIQQVVRGDSAAYFCASSPDLTGTGGLGYTFGSGTRLTVV.

This sequence joins TRBV11-3 and TRBJ1-1; D remains ambiguous. Looked up from germline, CDR1 is SGHNT and CDR2 is YENEEA. The length of the CDR3 is 13 residues. V shed 1 base and J shed 4 bases, with 7 bases lying between them. CDR3: CASSLASGTEAFF. Here the CDR3 DNA reads TGTGCCAGCAGCTTAGCGTCGGGCACTGAAGCTTTCTTT.

The chain couples TRBV6-1 to TRBJ1-2; D is ambiguous. The CDR3 extends over 13 amino acids. V lost 3 bases and J lost 7, with 12 bases in between. The V gene's germline CDR1 is MNHNS and CDR2 SASEGT. CDR3 coding DNA: TGTGCCAGCAGTGAGGAGGAGGTTAGTGGCTACACCTTC. Translation: CASSEEEVSGYTF.

This chain joins TRBV19 and TRBJ1-2; perhaps TRBD1 as D (6 bases). Trimming took 8 bases from V and 4 from J, leaving 17 bases between them. Germline V CDR1 and CDR2: LNHDA, SQIVND (reference sequence). The length of the CDR3 is 14 residues. The CDR3 region is CASGGQNDLYGYTF. CDR3 DNA sequence: TGTGCCAGTGGAGGACAGAACGACCTCTATGGCTACACCTTC.

The rearrangement uses TRBV9 and TRBJ1-1; TRBD1 matches at 7 bases. The CDR3 contains 13 residues. Per germline, CDR1 SGDLS and CDR2 YYNGEE. V lost 2 bases to trimming and J lost 6 bases; unmatched junction nucleotides: 4. Here the CDR3 reads CASSVNTGAEAFF. The CDR3 coding sequence is TGTGCCAGCAGCGTCAATACAGGGGCTGAAGCTTTCTTT.

The chain has TRBV18 and TRBJ2-7; TRBD1 is a possible D gene (5 bases). The V gene's germline CDR1 is KGHSH and CDR2 LQKENI. The CDR3 runs 17 residues. V lost 3 bases to trimming and J lost 6 bases, with 24 bases between them. This chain's CDR3 is CASSPSQQGWSTSEQYF. DNA for the CDR3: TGTGCCAGCTCACCCTCACAGCAGGGTTGGTCAACTTCCGAGCAGTACTTC.

A note on this clone: This sample includes further DNA sequences coding for the same CDR3. The rearrangement links TRBV7-3 to TRBJ2-2; the match to TRBD2 covers 7 bases. CDR1 is SGHTA, CDR2 FQGTGA, per germline. The CDR3 spans 15 residues. V lost 5 bases to trimming and J lost 2 bases; unmatched junction nucleotides: 5. CDR3 in DNA: TGTGCCAGCAGCCCTACTAGCGCAAACACCGGGGAGCTGTTTTTT. Residues: CASSPTSANTGELFF.

The rearrangement links TRBV12-3 or TRBV12-4 to TRBJ1-4; D not certain. The length of the CDR3 is 13 residues. Trimming shortened V by 7 bases and J by 7 bases, and 13 bases separated the two germline ends. The CDR3: CASTVWASEKLFF. For the CDR3, the DNA is TGTGCCAGCACCGTATGGGCGAGTGAAAAACTGTTTTTT.

The chain links TRBV5-6 to TRBJ2-1, with D uncertain. Germline V gene sequence: CDR1 SGHDT, CDR2 YYEEEE. Trimming took off 0 bases at V and 9 bases at J, with 7 bases between the two ends. This CDR3 is 12 amino acids long. CDR3 coding DNA: TGTGCCAGCAGCTTGGGTTCGGGTGAGCAGTTCTTC. Translation gives CASSLGSGEQFF.

The rearrangement joins TRBV27 to TRBJ2-3; 7 bases fit TRBD2. The CDR3 runs 14 residues. Germline V gene sequence: CDR1 MNHEY, CDR2 SMNVEV (reference sequence). J was trimmed by 4 bases and V by 8 bases; bases with no gene match: 9. The CDR3 sequence is CASGRGRFPDTQYF. CDR3 bases: TGTGCCAGCGGGCGGGGGAGGTTTCCAGATACGCAGTATTTT.

V and J are TRBV27 and TRBJ1-6; 7 bases are a match to TRBD1. This CDR3 is built from 17 residues. V trimming: 7 bases; J trimming: 7 bases; junction bases outside the gene matches: 16. Germline CDR1 is MNHEY and CDR2 is SMNVEV (reference sequence). The CDR3 DNA follows: TGTGCCAGCATTAGTATTTGGATTGGACAGGAGAATTCACCCCTCCACTTT. Its translation: CASISIWIGQENSPLHF.

The chain has TRBV6-5 and TRBJ1-2, with D tentatively TRBD1 (5 bases). From germline, CDR1 is MNHEY and CDR2 SVGAGI. This CDR3 is 13 amino acids long. Trimming cost V 6 bases and J 7 bases, with 15 bases left between them. As DNA, the CDR3 is TGTGCCAGCAGCGACGGGACTTACCTTGGCTACACCTTC. Amino acids: CASSDGTYLGYTF.

The chain has TRBV7-2 and TRBJ2-3; 11 nucleotides match TRBD2. This CDR3 contains 17 residues. With 4 bases clipped from V and 4 bases from J, the junction kept 10 bases outside the gene matches. Germline V gives CDR1 SGHTA, CDR2 FQGNSA. The CDR3: CASSSGLAGGPADTQYF. As DNA, the CDR3 is TGTGCCAGCAGCTCGGGTTTAGCGGGGGGGCCGGCAGATACGCAGTATTTT.

The chain combines TRBV19 with TRBJ2-7, with 7 bases matching TRBD1. CDR1 and CDR2 from the germline V gene are LNHDA and SQIVND (reference sequence). V trimming: 9 bases; J trimming: 3 bases; junction bases outside the gene matches: 8. This CDR3 has 13 residues. The CDR3 reads CASKRQGDYEQYF. Written as DNA, the CDR3 is TGTGCCAGCAAACGACAGGGAGACTACGAGCAGTACTTC.

V is TRBV9 and J is TRBJ1-1; TRBD1 matches 7 bases. V gave up 0 bases and J gave up 3 bases; unmatched junction bases: 5. The CDR3 sequence is 15 residues long. Germline V gene sequence: CDR1 SGDLS, CDR2 YYNGEE. CDR3 in amino acids: CASSVATGVDTEAFF. The CDR3 DNA is TGTGCCAGCAGCGTAGCAACAGGGGTAGACACTGAAGCTTTCTTT.

V usage is TRBV25-1 and J usage is TRBJ1-1; 7 bases align to TRBD1. Germline lookup yields CDR1 MGHDK and CDR2 SYGVNS. Trimming at V came to 4 bases and at J to 6 bases, leaving 8 bases not matched to a gene. The CDR3 sequence is 14 residues long. The CDR3 sequence: CASSGQGDPPEAFF. As DNA, the CDR3 is TGTGCCAGCAGTGGGCAGGGGGATCCACCTGAAGCTTTCTTT.

This clone was detected only once. This chain joins TRBV11-3 and TRBJ2-2, with TRBD2 matching over 12 bases. The junction had 5 bases not matched to a gene; V was cut back by 2 bases and J by 7 bases. Germline V gives CDR1 SGHNT, CDR2 YENEEA. The CDR3 is made up of 16 amino acids. CDR3 loop: CASSLLAGGPDGELFF. The CDR3 DNA follows: TGTGCCAGCAGCTTACTAGCGGGAGGGCCGGACGGGGAGCTGTTTTTT.

The gene calls are TRBV27 and TRBJ2-7; a possible D gene is TRBD1 (6 bases). The germline gives CDR1 MNHEY, CDR2 SMNVEV (reference sequence). The germline V and J ends were trimmed by 6 bases and 6 bases, with 18 bases remaining between them. CDR3 length: 14 amino acids. The CDR3 sequence is CASRNRQALREQYF. The CDR3 nucleotides read TGTGCCAGCAGGAACCGACAGGCTCTACGCGAGCAGTACTTC.

This chain links TRBV7-2 with TRBJ1-6; D perhaps matches TRBD1 (5 bases). This CDR3 is built from 14 residues. V was pared by 2 bases and J by 10 bases, with 12 bases between. Germline V gene lookup returns CDR1 SGHTA and CDR2 FQGNSA. Here the CDR3 DNA reads TGTGCCAGCAGCTTACAGGGTGGTGCGTCACCCCTCCACTTT. The encoded protein is CASSLQGGASPLHF. The variable domain in full, completed from reference TRBV7-2 and TRBJ1-6, reads GAGVSQSPSNKVTEKGKDVELRCDPISGHTALYWYRQSLGQGLEFLIYFQGNSAPDKSGLPSDRFSAERTGGSVSTLTIQRTQQEDSAVYLCASSLQGGASPLHFGNGTRLTVT.

This chain links TRBV12-3 or TRBV12-4 with TRBJ2-7; TRBD2 might be the D (6 bases). V lost 3 bases, J lost 3 bases, and 9 bases lay in between. CDR3 length: 13 residues. The CDR3 reads CASSLRGSYEQYF. The CDR3 nucleotides are TGTGCCAGCAGTTTGCGGGGAAGCTACGAGCAGTACTTC.

V is TRBV28 and J is TRBJ2-3; possibly TRBD2 for D (6 bases). The CDR3 runs 13 residues. V shed 10 bases and J shed 2 bases, with 13 bases lying between them. Germline values: CDR1 MDHEN, CDR2 SYDVKM. CDR3 DNA sequence: TGTGCCACCTCGGGCGGGGACACAGATACGCAGTATTTT. Its translation is CATSGGDTDTQYF. The full variable domain, in which reference TRBV28 and TRBJ2-3 provide the parts outside the CDR3, is DVKVTQSSRYLVKRTGEKVFLECVQDMDHENMFWYRQDPGLGLRLIYFSYDVKMKEKGDIPEGYSVSREKKERFSLILESASTNQTSMYLCATSGGDTDTQYFGPGTRLTVL.

This chain links TRBV11-2 with TRBJ2-3; TRBD1 matches at 7 bases. The CDR3 consists of 15 residues. CDR1 and CDR2 from the germline V gene are SGHAT and FQNNGV. Trimming removed 5 bases from V and 0 bases from J; junction bases left unmatched: 5. The CDR3 here is CASSHPDRSTDTQYF. CDR3 coding DNA: TGTGCCAGCAGCCACCCGGACAGGAGCACAGATACGCAGTATTTT. Full variable domain (missing parts from reference TRBV11-2 and TRBJ2-3): EAGVAQSPRYKIIEKRQSVAFWCNPISGHATLYWYQQILGQGPKLLIQFQNNGVVDDSQLPKDRFSAERLKGVDSTLKIQPAKLEDSAVYLCASSHPDRSTDTQYFGPGTRLTVL.

This clone has just one count. The gene calls are TRBV18 and TRBJ2-7; D ambiguous. Germline V gives CDR1 KGHSH, CDR2 LQKENI. Trimming removed 0 bases at V and 5 bases at J, with 5 bases between. This CDR3 has 12 amino acids. The CDR3 region is CASSPPTNEQYF. CDR3 DNA: TGTGCCAGCTCACCACCTACTAACGAGCAGTACTTC.

This chain links TRBV7-9 with TRBJ2-1; a possible D gene is TRBD2 (5 bases). Trimming left V 5 bases short and J 0 bases short, with 11 bases between. The germline CDR1 and CDR2 sequences are SEHNR and FQNEAQ (reference sequence). CDR3 length: 15 amino acids. DNA for the CDR3: TGTGCCAGCAGCAAAGCGGTGAGCTCCTACAATGAGCAGTTCTTC. The encoded protein is CASSKAVSSYNEQFF.

The table lists this clone with a count of one. The chain combines TRBV27 with TRBJ2-7; possibly TRBD1 for D (5 bases). Trimming removed 7 bases from V and 0 bases from J, with 10 bases in between. Germline CDR1 is MNHEY and CDR2 is SMNVEV (reference sequence). The CDR3 is 13 amino acids. For the CDR3, the DNA is TGTGCCAGCAACGTGGACACCTCCTACGAGCAGTACTTC. Translated, it gives CASNVDTSYEQYF.